One sample yielded the 25 T cell receptor beta chains listed below, sequenced in a study of prognosis after radiotherapy for stage I lung cancer. Amplification of TCR beta CDR3 from genomic DNA used two-round multiplex PCR. It was primers specific to each TRBV and TRBJ gene that first-round PCR used. TCRdb processed the multiplex PCR reads anew with MiXCR; each CDR3 protein has one entry. Of 30,000 or so distinct CDR3 sequences in the sample, around 32% were seen once. The sequencing here drew on PBMCs, taken before or after stereotactic body radiation therapy (not recorded which). These receptors were obtained from a donor at least 50 years old with non-small cell lung cancer.

Comments on this clonotype: One base away lies a much larger clone, so this may be a sequencing read error. V is TRBV7-9 and J is TRBJ1-4; no reliable D call. The CDR3 contains 13 residues. The V gene's germline CDR1 is SEHNR and CDR2 FQNEAQ (reference sequence). Trimming removed 5 bases from V and 8 bases from J, with 12 bases in between. CDR3 sequence (DNA): TGTGCCAGCAGCCCCCGGTGGGTCGAAAAACTGTTTTTT. Translating it yields CASSPRWVEKLFF.

This clonotype was detected ten times or more. The chain uses TRBV19 and TRBJ2-7; 8 bases align to TRBD1. V lost 5 bases, J lost 6 bases, and 9 bases stayed unmatched. The germline V gene encodes CDR1 LNHDA and CDR2 SQIVND (reference sequence). The length of the CDR3 is 14 residues. CDR3 loop: CASSSYRGTSEQYF. The CDR3 DNA is TGTGCCAGTAGTTCCTACAGGGGGACAAGCGAGCAGTACTTC.

At least ten counts were recorded for this clonotype. J is TRBJ2-7 and V is TRBV7-3; D is perhaps TRBD2 (5 bases). Germline CDR1 is SGHTA and CDR2 is FQGTGA. The CDR3 runs 15 residues. Trimming left V 3 bases short and J 2 bases short, with 14 bases between. This CDR3 is CASSFRGSAPYEQYF. The DNA of the CDR3 is TGTGCCAGCAGCTTTCGGGGTAGCGCGCCCTACGAGCAGTACTTC.

This clonotype came up a few times. A much larger clone differs from this one at a single base, so this may be a read error. J is TRBJ2-3 and V is TRBV6-5; D remains ambiguous. The CDR3 is 12 residues long. The germline V gene encodes CDR1 MNHEY and CDR2 SVGAGI. Trimming shortened V by 4 bases and J by 4 bases, and 6 bases separated the two germline ends. The DNA for the CDR3 is TGTGCCAGCAGTTTTCAGTCAGATACGCAGTATTTT. Protein: CASSFQSDTQYF.

This clonotype was picked up many times. The rearrangement joins TRBV2 to TRBJ1-5; unclear D gene. Germline V gene sequence: CDR1 SNHLY, CDR2 FYNNEI. This CDR3 region has 14 residues. V was cut by 8 bases and J by 1 base, with 12 bases left in between. In DNA, the CDR3 is TGTGCCAGCGGGAGGATAGGAAGCAATCAGCCCCAGCATTTT. Amino acid sequence: CASGRIGSNQPQHF.

A note on this clonotype: Given a far larger clone just one base away, this is likely a sequencing read error. The chain couples TRBV6-5 to TRBJ1-6, with 7 nucleotides matching TRBD1. CDR1 and CDR2 from the germline V gene are MNHEY and SVGAGI. This CDR3 spans 17 amino acids. The junction had 13 bases not matched to a gene; V was cut back by 8 bases and J by 3 bases. DNA of the CDR3: TGTGCCAGCGGTCTTATCTGGGACAGATGCTATAATTCACCCCTCCACTTT. Its translation: CASGLIWDRCYNSPLHF.

This clonotype has a count of ten or more. The CDR3 is CASSSGTSGTSWELFF. The CDR3 DNA sequence: TGTGCCAGCAGCTCCGGGACTAGCGGGACGAGCTGGGAGCTGTTTTTT. The V and J genes are TRBV5-4 and TRBJ2-2, with TRBD2 matching over 13 bases. CDR3 length: 16 amino acids. Germline CDR1 reads SGHNT; CDR2 reads YYREEE (reference sequence). Trimming took 3 bases from V and 9 from J; bases not matched to a gene: 8.

This clonotype was picked up a small number of times. It differs at one base from a far larger clone, so likely a read error. The chain uses TRBV6-2 or TRBV6-3 and TRBJ2-1; D not certain. The CDR3 covers 12 residues. Trimming left V 5 bases short and J 4 bases short, with 6 bases between. Germline V lookup: CDR1 MNHEY, CDR2 SVGEGT. CDR3 DNA sequence: TGTGCCAGCAGTCACGGGTACAATGAGCAGTTCTTC. Amino acid sequence: CASSHGYNEQFF.

There are many counts of this clonotype. The chain joins TRBV6-1 to TRBJ1-2, with D unclear. Trimming shortened V by 11 bases and J by 1 base, and 11 bases separated the two germline ends. The CDR3 sequence is 12 residues long. The V gene's germline CDR1 is MNHNS and CDR2 SASEGT. The CDR3 loop reads CAVYALNYGYTF. The CDR3 DNA reads TGTGCCGTCTATGCCCTTAACTATGGCTACACCTTC.

This clonotype was detected many times. J is TRBJ2-2 and V is TRBV5-6; 8 bases map to TRBD2. The CDR3 extends over 16 amino acids. Germline CDR1 SGHDT, CDR2 YYEEEE. The V gene end was trimmed by 4 bases and the J gene end by 6 bases; junction bases not matched to a gene: 11. As DNA, the CDR3 is TGTGCCAGCAGCGGAGCCGGGACTAGTGTCGCCGGGGAGCTGTTTTTT. Translating it yields CASSGAGTSVAGELFF.

Points on this clonotype: Relative to the germline gene, one junction end is altered; a read error may explain this. This chain joins TRBV27 and TRBJ1-1, with D possibly TRBD1 on 6 matching bases. Germline lookup yields CDR1 MNHEY and CDR2 SMNVEV (reference sequence). The CDR3 has 14 residues. CDR3 in amino acids: CASILSYDRCEAFF. The CDR3 DNA reads as TGTGCCAGCATTTTATCGTATGACAGGTGTGAAGCTTTCTTT.

V usage is TRBV28 and J usage is TRBJ2-2, with no clear D. The length of the CDR3 is 16 residues. V was cut by 6 bases and J by 6 bases, with 20 bases left in between. Germline assignment: CDR1 MDHEN and CDR2 SYDVKM. The CDR3 protein is CASSSYVDVRPGELFF. In DNA form, the CDR3 reads TGTGCCAGCAGCTCCTACGTGGACGTCAGACCCGGGGAGCTGTTTTTT.

The count of this clonotype is one. A read error may be the cause here, since a much bigger clone is one base away. The rearrangement links TRBV27 to TRBJ2-5, with D possibly matching TRBD2 (6 bases). The CDR3 length is 14 residues. Germline loops: CDR1 MNHEY, CDR2 SMNVEV (reference sequence). The CDR3 DNA reads as TGTTCCAGCAGCAGGGAGGCCCGAGGGGAGACCCAGTACTTC. Amino acids: CSSSREARGETQYF.

With respect to this clonotype: This may come from a read error, since a much larger clone is one base off. The chain employs TRBV7-9 and TRBJ2-1, with 7 bases lining up with TRBD1. The germline V gene has CDR1 SEHNR and CDR2 FQNEAQ (reference sequence). J was trimmed by 13 bases and V by 5 bases; bases with no gene match: 11. CDR3 size: 13 residues. This chain's CDR3 is CASSPQQGTAQFF. CDR3 nucleotides: TGTGCCAGCAGCCCCCAACAGGGGACGGCCCAGTTCTTC.

This clonotype is deemed medium-sized. The chain is built from TRBV12-3 or TRBV12-4 and TRBJ2-7; possible D gene TRBD2, 5 bases. Trimming removed 6 bases from V and 2 bases from J, with 8 bases in between. This CDR3 comprises 12 residues. CDR3 in amino acids: CASSRGPYEQYF. In nucleotides, the CDR3 is TGTGCCAGCAGCAGAGGGCCCTACGAGCAGTACTTC.

This clonotype was detected many times. This rearrangement joins TRBV5-6 to TRBJ2-1; D is ambiguous. This CDR3 contains 14 residues. The V end lost 4 bases, the J end lost 5 bases, and 13 bases lay between the germline ends. The germline gives CDR1 SGHDT, CDR2 YYEEEE. The CDR3 reads CASSPTSSDNEQFF. The CDR3 DNA is TGTGCCAGCAGCCCAACTTCGAGCGACAATGAGCAGTTCTTC.

This clonotype was counted at least ten times. The chain has TRBV24-1 and TRBJ2-1; D gene unclear. V lost 3 bases and J 1 base, leaving 12 bases between the germline ends. Germline V CDR1 and CDR2: KGHDR, SFDVKD. This CDR3 contains 16 residues. CDR3 bases: TGTGCCACCAGTGATGCCGATGAAGGGTCCTACAATGAGCAGTTCTTC. It specifies CATSDADEGSYNEQFF.

This clonotype was observed many times. The chain links TRBV5-6 to TRBJ2-2, with TRBD2 as a possible D gene (7 bases). Germline loops: CDR1 SGHDT, CDR2 YYEEEE. Trimming cost V 3 bases and J 1 base, with 10 bases left between them. The CDR3 covers 15 residues. The chain's CDR3 is CASSYGGLNTGELFF. The CDR3 region has the DNA TGTGCCAGCAGCTACGGGGGGCTGAACACCGGGGAGCTGTTTTTT.

In its sample, this clonotype was seen many times. A junction end diverges from the germline sequence, so it may reflect a read error. The genes are TRBV20-1 and TRBJ2-1, with 9 nucleotides matching TRBD2. CDR1 and CDR2 (germline): DFQATT, SNEGSKA (reference sequence). The length of the CDR3 is 15 residues. The CDR3 sequence is CSVRLSGRSYNEQFF. CDR3 nucleotides: TGCAGTGTTAGACTTAGCGGGAGATCCTACAATGAGCAGTTCTTC.

Points on this clonotype: A much bigger clone sits one base away, suggesting this may be a read error. The V gene is TRBV7-9, the J gene TRBJ2-1, with D unresolved. There are 15 residues in the CDR3. In germline, CDR1 is SEHNR, CDR2 FQNEAQ (reference sequence). Trimming left V 5 bases short and J 5 bases short, with 16 bases between. The CDR3 reads CASSPLSKINNEQFF. CDR3 sequence (DNA): TGTGCCAGCAGCCCCCTTTCAAAGATAAACAATGAGCAGTTCTTC.

As to this clonotype: This may arise from a read error, as a much more abundant clone is one base away. The CDR3 sequence is CASSQGLTYKQYF. The CDR3 DNA is TGCGCCAGCAGCCAAGGCCTCACCTACAAGCAGTACTTC. The chain recombines TRBV4-1 with TRBJ2-7, with D hard to call. Germline CDR1 reads MGHRA; CDR2 reads YSYEKL. The CDR3 sequence is 13 residues long.

This clonotype has ten or more counts. One end of the junction fails to match germline, which may point to a read error. The chain is built from TRBV10-3 and TRBJ1-2, with TRBD1 identical over 10 bases. The CDR3 is 13 residues long. Germline assignment: CDR1 ENHRY and CDR2 SYGVKD. The CDR3, as DNA: TGTGCCATCACCCCGGGACAGGGGTATGGCAACACCTTC. Protein product: CAITPGQGYGNTF.

The rearrangement uses TRBV24-1 and TRBJ2-3; D unclear. The CDR3 is 16 amino acids. Germline CDR1 KGHDR, CDR2 SFDVKD. V was shortened by 5 bases and J by 2 bases, with 16 bases between the two germline ends. The CDR3 protein is CATSGPPSESTDTQYF. As DNA, the CDR3 is TGTGCCACCAGTGGCCCACCATCTGAATCCACAGATACGCAGTATTTT.

Note on this clonotype: Being one base from a much bigger clone, this may be a read error. The chain joins TRBV25-1 to TRBJ1-3; perhaps TRBD1 as D (5 bases). This CDR3 is built from 17 residues. The V and J ends lost 7 bases and 2 bases respectively, with 21 bases between them. Germline V gene lookup returns CDR1 MGHDK and CDR2 SYGVNS. This CDR3 reads CASIKVKRDLAGNTIYF. CDR3 nucleotide sequence: TGTGCCAGCATCAAAGTTAAGCGGGACCTAGCTGGAAACACCATATATTTT.

In this sample, this clonotype turned up many times. V and J are TRBV10-3 and TRBJ2-5; D gene uncertain. Germline V gene data show CDR1 as ENHRY and CDR2 as SYGVKD. Between the trimmed V and J ends, which lost 5 bases and 5 bases, there was a span of 6 bases. The CDR3 runs 11 residues. DNA for the CDR3: TGTGCCATCAGTAAGCGCGAGACCCAGTACTTC. Its translation: CAISKRETQYF.